Sequencing of this TCR beta chain was carried out in a study of T-cell memory formation after mild COVID-19. Study-level findings and limits: Day 15 to 85 contracting clones showed balanced CD4/CD8; later expanders leaned CD4+.

As to this clonotype: The antigen is undetermined.

One entry per CDR3 protein, called by TCRdb with MiXCR from the 5' RACE reads. The repertoire consists of around 450,000 distinct CDR3 sequences, with around 19% occurring once and the leading ten covering about 8.1%. Per the germline V gene, CDR1 is MNHNS and CDR2 is SASEGT. V lost 3 bases to trimming and J lost 1 base, with 13 bases between them. The CDR3 is made up of 17 amino acids. The J gene is TRBJ2-6, the V gene TRBV6-1, with D unclear. The TCR originated in an adult woman who had mild COVID-19 (a few samples of this study predate the infection). Cell type and time point are not known. Sequenced sample: PBMCs or a T cell subset sorted from them (not recorded which). CDR3 amino acids: CASSDYGSLSGANVLTF. CDR3 DNA sequence: TGTGCCAGCAGTGACTACGGCAGCTTATCTGGGGCCAACGTCCTGACTTTC.